This T cell receptor beta chain was found in a study of T-cell memory formation after mild COVID-19. Study-level results: Nothing showed for sure that second-wave clones peaking on day 37 were SARS-CoV-2 specific. Researchers found some responding clones in pre-infection memory, a sign that cross-reactive memory joined.

Using constant-segment primers, 5'RACE produced TCR alpha and TCR beta cDNA libraries carrying sample barcodes and UMIs. TCRdb re-derived calls from the 5' RACE reads in MiXCR, one entry per CDR3 protein. The table has around 110,000 distinct CDR3 sequences, 13% to 15% seen once. This clonotype was detected ten times or more. Its antigen is currently unknown. CDR3 length equals 19 residues. V lost 5 bases to trimming and J lost 1 base; unmatched junction nucleotides: 13. Germline V lookup: CDR1 SGHVS, CDR2 FQNEAQ. The clonotype was recovered from a young man who had mild COVID-19 (a few samples of this study predate the infection). Cell type and time point are not known. The sequenced material came from PBMCs or a T cell subset sorted from them (not recorded which). This chain joins TRBV7-8 and TRBJ2-3; 12 nucleotides line up with TRBD2. Here the CDR3 reads CASSRRTGLAGTGTDTQYF. The CDR3 DNA follows: TGTGCCAGCAGCCGACGGACCGGACTAGCGGGAACGGGCACAGATACGCAGTATTTT.